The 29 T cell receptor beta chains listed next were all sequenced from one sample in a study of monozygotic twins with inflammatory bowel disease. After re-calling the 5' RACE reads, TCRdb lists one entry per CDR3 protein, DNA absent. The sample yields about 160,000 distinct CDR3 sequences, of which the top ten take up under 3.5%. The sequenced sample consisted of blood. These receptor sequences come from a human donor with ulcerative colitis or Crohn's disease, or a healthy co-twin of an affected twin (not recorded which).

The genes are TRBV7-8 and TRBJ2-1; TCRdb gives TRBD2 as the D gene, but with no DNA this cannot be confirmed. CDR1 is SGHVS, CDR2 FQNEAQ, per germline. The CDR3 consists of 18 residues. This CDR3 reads CASSLAPLGAGDHNEQFF.

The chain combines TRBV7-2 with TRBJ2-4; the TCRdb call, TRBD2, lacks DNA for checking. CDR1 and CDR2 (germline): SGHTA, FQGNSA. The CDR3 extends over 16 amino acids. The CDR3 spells CASSLAGGLAKNIQYF.

The chain's CDR3 is CASSLDFGVTYEQYF. The chain employs TRBV5-1 and TRBJ2-7. CDR1 and CDR2 (germline): SGHRS, YFSETQ. The length of the CDR3 is 15 residues. The variable domain in full, with the rest retrieved from reference TRBV5-1 and TRBJ2-7, is KAGVTQTPRYLIKTRGQQVTLSCSPISGHRSVSWYQQTPGQGLQFLFEYFSETQRNKGNFPGRFSGRQFSNSRSEMNVSTLELGDSALYLCASSLDFGVTYEQYFGPGTRLTVT.

CDR3 sequence: CASSTRRDAVLDIQYF. The chain joins TRBV28 to TRBJ2-4; TCRdb returns TRBD1, unconfirmable since there is no DNA. The length of the CDR3 is 16 residues. Germline V gene data show CDR1 as MDHEN and CDR2 as SYDVKM.

The chain's CDR3 is CSVEGDAEAFF. The V gene is TRBV29-1, the J gene TRBJ1-1. From germline, CDR1 is SQVTM and CDR2 ANQGSEA. There are 11 residues in the CDR3.

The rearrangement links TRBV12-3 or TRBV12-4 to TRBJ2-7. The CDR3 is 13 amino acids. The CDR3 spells CASNRQGSYEQYF.

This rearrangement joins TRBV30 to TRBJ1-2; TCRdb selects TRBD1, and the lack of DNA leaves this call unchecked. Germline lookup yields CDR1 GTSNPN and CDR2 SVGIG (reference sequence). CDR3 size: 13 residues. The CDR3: CAWGPRGRENYTF.

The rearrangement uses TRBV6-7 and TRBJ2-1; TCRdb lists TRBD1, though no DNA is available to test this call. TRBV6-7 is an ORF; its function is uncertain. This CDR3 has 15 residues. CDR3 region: CASSYLDQGYNEQFF.

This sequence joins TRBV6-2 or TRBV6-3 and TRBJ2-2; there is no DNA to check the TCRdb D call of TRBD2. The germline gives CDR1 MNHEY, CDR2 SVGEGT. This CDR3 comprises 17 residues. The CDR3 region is CASTFEKGLVDPGELFF.

The CDR3 is CASNGQGNTGELFF. This chain links TRBV2 with TRBJ2-2; TCRdb selects TRBD1, and the lack of DNA leaves this call unchecked. The CDR3 has 14 amino acids. CDR1 and CDR2 from the germline V gene are SNHLY and FYNNEI.

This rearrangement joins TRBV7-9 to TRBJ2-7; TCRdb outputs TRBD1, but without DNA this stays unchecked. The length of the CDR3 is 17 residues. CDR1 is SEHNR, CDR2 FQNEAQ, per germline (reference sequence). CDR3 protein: CASSPRLDRDKSYEQYF. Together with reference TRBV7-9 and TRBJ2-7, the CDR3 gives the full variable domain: DTGVSQNPRHKITKRGQNVTFRCDPISEHNRLYWYRQTLGQGPEFLTYFQNEAQLEKSRLLSDRFSAERPKGSFSTLEIQRTEQGDSAMYLCASSPRLDRDKSYEQYFGPGTRLTVT.

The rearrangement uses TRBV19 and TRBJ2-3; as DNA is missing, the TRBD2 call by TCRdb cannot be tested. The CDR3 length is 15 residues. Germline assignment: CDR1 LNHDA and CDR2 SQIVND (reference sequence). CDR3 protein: CASSPDWHGTDTQYF. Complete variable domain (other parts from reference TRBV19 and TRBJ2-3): DGGITQSPKYLFRKEGQNVTLSCEQNLNHDAMYWYRQDPGQGLRLIYYSQIVNDFQKGDIAEGYSVSREKKESFPLTVTSAQKNPTAFYLCASSPDWHGTDTQYFGPGTRLTVL.

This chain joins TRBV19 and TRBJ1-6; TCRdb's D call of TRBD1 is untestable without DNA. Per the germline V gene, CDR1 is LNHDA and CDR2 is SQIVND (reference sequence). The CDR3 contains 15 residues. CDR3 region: CASSAPTGRHSPLHF.

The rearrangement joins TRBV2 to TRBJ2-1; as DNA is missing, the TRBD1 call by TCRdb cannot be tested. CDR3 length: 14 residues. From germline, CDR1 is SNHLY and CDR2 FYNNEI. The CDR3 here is CASQPWASGNEQFF.

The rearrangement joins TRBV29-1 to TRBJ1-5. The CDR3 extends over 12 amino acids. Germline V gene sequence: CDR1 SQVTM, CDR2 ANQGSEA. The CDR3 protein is CSARSGNQPQHF.

The CDR3 loop reads CASSMGNRGANYEQYF. The chain uses TRBV27 and TRBJ2-7; the TRBD1 assignment by TCRdb is unverifiable without DNA. This CDR3 has 16 residues. The germline CDR1 and CDR2 sequences are MNHEY and SMNVEV (reference sequence).

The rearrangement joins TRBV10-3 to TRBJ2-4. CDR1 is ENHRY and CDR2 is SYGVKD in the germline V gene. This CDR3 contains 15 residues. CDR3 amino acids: CAISDLGLAKNIQYF.

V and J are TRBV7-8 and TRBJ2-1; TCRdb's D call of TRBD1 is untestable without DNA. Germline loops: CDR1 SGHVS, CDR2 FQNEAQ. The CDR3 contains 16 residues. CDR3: CASSSEKDWAYNEQFF. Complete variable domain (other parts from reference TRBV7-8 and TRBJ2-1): GAGVSQSPRYKVAKRGQDVALRCDPISGHVSLFWYQQALGQGPEFLTYFQNEAQLDKSGLPSDRFFAERPEGSVSTLKIQRTQQEDSAVYLCASSSEKDWAYNEQFFGPGTRLTVL.

This CDR3 is CSARGYSGTASTDTQYF. V is TRBV20-1 and J is TRBJ2-3; TCRdb lists TRBD1, though no DNA is available to test this call. Germline values: CDR1 DFQATT, CDR2 SNEGSKA (reference sequence). This CDR3 is 17 amino acids long.

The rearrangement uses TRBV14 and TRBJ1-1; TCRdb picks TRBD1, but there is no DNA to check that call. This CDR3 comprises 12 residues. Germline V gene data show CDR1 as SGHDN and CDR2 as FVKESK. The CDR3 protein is CASSRPPTEAFF.

The CDR3 region is CSVDGGGDPNEQFF. The V call is TRBV29-1, the J call TRBJ2-1; absent DNA, TCRdb's TRBD2 call cannot be checked. From germline, CDR1 is SQVTM and CDR2 ANQGSEA. The CDR3 covers 14 residues.

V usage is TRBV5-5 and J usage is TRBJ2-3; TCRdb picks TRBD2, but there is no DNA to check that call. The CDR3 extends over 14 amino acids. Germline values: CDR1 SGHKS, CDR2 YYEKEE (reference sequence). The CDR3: CASSVTSGADTQYF. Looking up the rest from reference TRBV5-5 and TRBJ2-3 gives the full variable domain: DAGVTQSPTHLIKTRGQQVTLRCSPISGHKSVSWYQQVLGQGPQFIFQYYEKEERGRGNFPDRFSARQFPNYSSELNVNALLLGDSALYLCASSVTSGADTQYFGPGTRLTVL.

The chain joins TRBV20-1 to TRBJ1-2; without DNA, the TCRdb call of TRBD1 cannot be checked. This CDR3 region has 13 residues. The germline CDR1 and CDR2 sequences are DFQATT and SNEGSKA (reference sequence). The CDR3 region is CSATQGASSGYTF.

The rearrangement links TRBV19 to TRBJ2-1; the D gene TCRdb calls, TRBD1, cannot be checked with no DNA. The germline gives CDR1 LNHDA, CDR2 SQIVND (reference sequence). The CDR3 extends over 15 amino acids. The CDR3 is CASSDAPSAYNEQFF.

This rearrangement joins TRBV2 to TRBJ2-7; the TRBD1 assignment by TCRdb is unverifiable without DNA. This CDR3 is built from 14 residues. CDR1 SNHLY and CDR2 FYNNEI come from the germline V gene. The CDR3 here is CASSEGGSSYEQYF.

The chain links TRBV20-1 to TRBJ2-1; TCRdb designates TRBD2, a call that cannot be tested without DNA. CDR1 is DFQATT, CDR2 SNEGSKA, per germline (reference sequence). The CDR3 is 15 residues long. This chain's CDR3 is CSARVGLAGRNEQFF.

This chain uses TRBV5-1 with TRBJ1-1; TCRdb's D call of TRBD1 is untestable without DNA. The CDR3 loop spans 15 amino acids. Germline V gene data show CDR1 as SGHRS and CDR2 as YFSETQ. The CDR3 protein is CASRDATGRDTEAFF. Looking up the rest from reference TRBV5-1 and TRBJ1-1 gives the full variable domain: KAGVTQTPRYLIKTRGQQVTLSCSPISGHRSVSWYQQTPGQGLQFLFEYFSETQRNKGNFPGRFSGRQFSNSRSEMNVSTLELGDSALYLCASRDATGRDTEAFFGQGTRLTVV.

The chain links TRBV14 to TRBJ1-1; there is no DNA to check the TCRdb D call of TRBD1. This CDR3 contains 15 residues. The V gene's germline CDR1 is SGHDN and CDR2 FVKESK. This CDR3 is CASSRRTGRFGEAFF.

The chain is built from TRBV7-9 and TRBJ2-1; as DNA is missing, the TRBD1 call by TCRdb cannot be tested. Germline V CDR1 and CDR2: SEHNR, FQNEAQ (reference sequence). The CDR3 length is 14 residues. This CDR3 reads CASSQQGSYNEQFF.